The clone carrying this T cell receptor (beta chain) showed up just once. This entry comes from a study of shared clonotypes between healthy human individuals. Profiling relied on immunoSEQ multiplex PCR, and the TCRdb table lists in-frame clones only, not all of them. The table records millions of clones, over 85% of them present only once. CDR1 is SNHLY and CDR2 is FYNNEI in the germline V gene. V was trimmed by 5 bases and J by 0 bases, leaving 13 bases between them. This CDR3 is 16 amino acids long. This TCR came from a young man in good health. The sequencing input was naive CD4+ T cells sorted from blood. Subset described: CD45RA+ positively selected. The chain is built from TRBV2 and TRBJ1-4; D gene ambiguous. The CDR3: CASSLRTAATNEKLFF. The CDR3 DNA reads TGTGCCAGCAGTCTTAGGACCGCCGCAACTAATGAAAAACTGTTTTTT.